This T cell receptor (beta chain) was recorded in a study of technical replicates of blood from a few donors. The CDR3 spans 14 residues. Germline loops: CDR1 SGHNT, CDR2 YENEEA. V was clipped by 5 bases and J by 2 bases, with 12 bases between them. Generated by immunoSEQ multiplex PCR, the TCRdb table keeps only in-frame clones and is missing some. This table has about 70,000 clones, roughly 96% appearing once. The chain joins TRBV11-3 to TRBJ1-1, with a tentative D call TRBD1 (5 bases). Sequenced: T cells isolated from PBMCs. This clonotype was sampled from a human donor in good health. The DNA for the CDR3 is TGTGCCAGCAGCGAACAGGCCTCTAACACTGAAGCTTTCTTT. Protein sequence: CASSEQASNTEAFF.